The count of the clone carrying this TCR beta chain is one. Its matching antigen is unknown. In germline, CDR1 is KGHSH, CDR2 LQKENI. The CDR3 runs to 15 residues. V was cut by 5 bases and J by 3 bases, with 15 bases left in between. The data derive from a study of T cells in localized non-small cell lung cancer. Study outcomes and limitations: Researchers found a median around 61 of the top 100 tumor clones in adjacent lung. Maximal T cell clonality occurred in uninvolved adjacent lung, with tumor ranking below it. Because sequencing included only one region (of the tumor), heterogeneity remains possible.

Produced via immunoSEQ multiplex PCR; TCRdb's table is partial and in-frame only. This sample has about 25,000 clones, with 80% to 95% found just once. Material: peripheral blood, obtained before any cancer treatment. This chain uses TRBV18 with TRBJ2-3, with D tentatively TRBD2 (6 bases). The sequence came from a woman between 40 and 69 years old with stage I lung adenocarcinoma. The CDR3, as DNA: TGTGCCAGCTCAACTAGCAGCATGGGAACAGATACGCAGTATTTT. It is translated as CASSTSSMGTDTQYF.